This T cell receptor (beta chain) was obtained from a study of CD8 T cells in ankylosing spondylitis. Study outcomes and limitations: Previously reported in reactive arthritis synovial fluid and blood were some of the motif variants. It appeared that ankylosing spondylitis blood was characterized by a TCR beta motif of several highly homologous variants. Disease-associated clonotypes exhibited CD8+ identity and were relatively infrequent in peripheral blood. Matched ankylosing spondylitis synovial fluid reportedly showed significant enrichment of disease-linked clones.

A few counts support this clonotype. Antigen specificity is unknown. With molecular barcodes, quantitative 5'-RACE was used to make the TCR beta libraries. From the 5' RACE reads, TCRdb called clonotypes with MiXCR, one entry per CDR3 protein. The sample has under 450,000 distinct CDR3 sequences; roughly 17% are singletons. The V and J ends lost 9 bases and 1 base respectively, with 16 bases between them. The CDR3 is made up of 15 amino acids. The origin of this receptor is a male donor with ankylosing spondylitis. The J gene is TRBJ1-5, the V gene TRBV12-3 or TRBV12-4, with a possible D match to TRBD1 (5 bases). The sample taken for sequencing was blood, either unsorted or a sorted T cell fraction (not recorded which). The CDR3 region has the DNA TGTGCCAGTCAACAAGGACAACTGAGCAATCAGCCCCAGCATTTT. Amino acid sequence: CASQQGQLSNQPQHF.